This T cell receptor (beta chain) was obtained from a study of blood T cell repertoires in COVID-19 (dated by TCRdb to 2020 to 2021). At the level of the whole study: Samples covering the acute and convalescent phases of COVID-19 were provided by collaborators in the United States, Italy and Spain. The material from the prospective study consisted of cDNA or gDNA derived from T cells, B-cell-depleted T cells, or PBMCs. The dataset comprised deeply sampled blood TCRbeta repertoires from subjects exposed to, actively infected with, or recovered from COVID-19. The repertoires were released in a freely available public database intended as a resource for research on the immune response to SARS-CoV-2. The samples were drawn from the first 160 participants of the ongoing ImmuneRACE study and from roughly 1,300 subjects provided by 6 global collaborators. A de-identified subject ID, COVID-19 status, age in years and sex were almost always included in the sample metadata. Where available, HLA class I and class II types were taken from metadata supplied by the sample provider and were not determined by assay-based typing.

The collaborating institutions used their own protocols to collect whole blood in K2EDTA tubes. For TCRbeta analysis, collaborators shipped samples as frozen whole blood, isolated PBMCs, or DNA extracted from either of those sample types. Results and caveats for the whole study, not just this receptor: The amount of clinical and demographic metadata varied by source and participant and was provided uncurated.

V is pared back by 5 bases and J by 6 bases, with 13 bases lying between the germline termini. Counted from cysteine to phenylalanine, this CDR3 has 13 amino acids. Left in the record is the CDR3 DNA by itself, 39 bases read in frame from the first base. The germline V gene (reference sequence) sets CDR1 to SEHNR and CDR2 to FQNEAQ. The immunoSEQ Assay, a bias-controlled multiplex PCR, was used to amplify TCRbeta CDR3 regions from genomic DNA. In the authors' own workflow: Nucleated cell counts per sample were estimated from amplification of reference gene primers within the assay. To quantify the absolute abundance of each unique TCRbeta CDR3 rearrangement, sequence reads were collapsed and filtered. Productive Simpson clonality was computed per sample as the square root of Simpson's diversity index over productive rearrangements. TCRdb took this table from immuneACCESS and kept in-frame rearrangements with V and J called. Such tables lack part of the clones; where checked against another copy, unresolved V genes explain under half of the gap, and the rest is unexplained. V and J calls and clone size are copied from that table; D and trimming were computed from the DNA. In all, the sample holds 150,000 to 160,000 clones, and around 90% of those were seen once. The ten top clones hold approximately 0.55% of the sample.

Regarding this clone: What this receptor recognizes is not known. Base qualities are not at hand, and no much larger clone is one base apart.

The source material was peripheral blood. The chain links TRBV7-9 with TRBJ1-1; there is no confident call for the D gene. The TCR was taken from a man in his forties or fifties with acute or convalescent COVID-19. The bases read TGTGCCAGCAGCCGACTTGTGGCCTCTGAAGCTTTCTTT. Translated, this is CASSRLVASEAFF.